This T cell receptor (beta chain) came from a study of cytomegalovirus exposure and HLA in healthy donors. Study-level points and caveats: V- and J-gene trimming in TCR beta was tied to a missense DCLRE1C variant by an analysis performed later.

Of note for this clone: What it binds is unknown.

The PCR was carried out with 60 Vbeta primers and 13 Jbeta primers. Measured with immunoSEQ multiplex PCR; TCRdb has only the in-frame clones, and not every one. The sample has 60,000 to 70,000 clones, 75% seen once. This receptor was identified in a woman between 40 and 55 years old in good health and CMV-seropositive. Source material: PBMCs.

CDR3 DNA sequence: TGTGCCAGCAGCTTTATAGCGACTAGCTCCTACGAGCAGTACTTC. Translated, it gives CASSFIATSSYEQYF. V is TRBV5-6 and J is TRBJ2-7; possibly TRBD2 for D (6 bases). Germline CDR1 and CDR2: SGHDT and YYEEEE. The CDR3 is 15 amino acids. The ends were cut back, 2 bases at V and 0 bases at J, with 12 bases in the middle.